This T cell receptor beta chain derives from a study of blood T cell repertoires in COVID-19. Across the study: Collection of acute and convalescent COVID-19 samples took place in the United States, Italy and Spain. Nucleic acid was either cDNA or gDNA, and it came from T cells, B-cell-depleted T cells, or PBMCs.

Germline loops: CDR1 MDHEN, CDR2 SYDVKM. This CDR3 has 15 amino acids. The V end was cut by 6 bases, the J end by 5 bases, with 14 bases between. Patients of the Seattle cohort, enrolled during active infection, were followed longitudinally. In the original analysis: Estimation of nucleated cell counts was performed using reference gene primer amplification. Generated by immunoSEQ multiplex PCR, the TCRdb table keeps only in-frame clones and is missing some. V and J calls and clone size are those listed in that table; D and trimming were worked out from the DNA. The data show approximately 150,000 clones, around 85% seen once.

The V call is TRBV28, the J call TRBJ1-6; tentative D call: TRBD1 (6 bases). Sequencing input: peripheral blood. The receptor comes from an elderly woman with COVID-19, enrolled during active disease. The chain's CDR3 is CASSSPQGHNSPLHF. CDR3 DNA sequence: TGTGCCAGCAGCTCCCCACAGGGCCATAATTCACCCCTCCACTTT.